This T cell receptor beta chain appears in the sequencing data of a study of Ad26.COV2.S vaccination and SARS-CoV-2 variants. The treatment is: around 19 received Ad26.COV2.S at low or high dose, single or two shots; several received placebo; per-sample allocation not given. Samples came from day 63 after the first vaccine or placebo injection. This clone was picked up one time. This CDR3 contains 15 residues. V dropped 6 bases and J dropped 5; count of bases not matched to a gene: 12. Germline lookup yields CDR1 MNHEY and CDR2 SVGAGI. The protocol was immunoSEQ multiplex PCR, while the TCRdb copy is restricted to in-frame clones and leaves out a portion. The sample carries hundreds of thousands of clones, 80% to 90% recorded once.

This sequence was found in a person aged 18-65 years who received the Ad26.COV2.S COVID-19 vaccine or a placebo. The rearrangement uses TRBV6-5 and TRBJ2-5, with 7 nucleotides matching TRBD1. Sample: peripheral blood, taken in a trial of Ad26.COV2.S vaccine versus placebo. The CDR3 spells CASRRTGVLVETQYF. The DNA for the CDR3 is TGTGCCAGCAGGCGAACAGGGGTCTTGGTTGAGACCCAGTACTTC.